The rows below give T cell receptor beta chains drawn from one sample of a study of Ad26.COV2.S vaccination and SARS-CoV-2 variants. Using immunoSEQ multiplex PCR, the repertoire was profiled, and TCRdb retains in-frame clones only, with some absent. The sample lists around 300,000 clones, 88% occurring once. The sequencing here drew on peripheral blood, taken in a trial of Ad26.COV2.S vaccine versus placebo. These receptors all stem from a person aged 18-65 years who received the Ad26.COV2.S COVID-19 vaccine or a placebo. CDR3s include the opening cysteine and the closing phenylalanine or tryptophan. The order of the fields is D gene, V gene, clone size, J gene, CDR3 protein, CDR3 DNA. The D gene is left open where the match is weak. Clone size is stated in some rows and not others, as once, few, many or a class when expanded.

D gene: -
V gene: TRBV5-4
clone size: -
J gene: TRBJ2-2
CDR3 protein: CASSSGRITGELFF
CDR3 DNA: TGTGCCAGCAGCTCAGGCAGAATCACCGGGGAGCTGTTTTTT

D gene: TRBD1
V gene: TRBV7-9
clone size: -
J gene: TRBJ2-3
CDR3 protein: CASSSPRDSSTDTQYF
CDR3 DNA: TGTGCCAGCAGCTCCCCCCGGGACAGTAGCACAGATACGCAGTATTTT

D gene: -
V gene: TRBV19
clone size: -
J gene: TRBJ1-5
CDR3 protein: CASSSRGPQHF
CDR3 DNA: TGTGCCAGTAGTAGTCGGGGGCCCCAGCATTTT

D gene: -
V gene: TRBV18
clone size: -
J gene: TRBJ1-2
CDR3 protein: CASSPPGDHYGYTF
CDR3 DNA: TGTGCCAGCTCACCACCGGGCGACCACTATGGCTACACCTTC

D gene: -
V gene: TRBV9
clone size: once
J gene: TRBJ1-2
CDR3 protein: CASSVAPRAQSGYGYTF
CDR3 DNA: TGTGCCAGCAGCGTAGCCCCCAGGGCACAGAGTGGCTATGGCTACACCTTC

D gene: -
V gene: TRBV6-2/TRBV6-3
clone size: few
J gene: TRBJ2-6
CDR3 protein: CASSPIRQTSTSGANVLTF
CDR3 DNA: TGTGCCAGCAGCCCTATTAGACAGACATCAACCTCTGGGGCCAACGTCCTGACTTTC

D gene: -
V gene: TRBV7-2
clone size: -
J gene: TRBJ1-3
CDR3 protein: CASSREGFFAGNTIYF
CDR3 DNA: TGTGCCAGCAGCCGTGAAGGGTTTTTCGCTGGAAACACCATATATTTT

D gene: -
V gene: TRBV12-5
clone size: -
J gene: TRBJ1-2
CDR3 protein: CASGLGLYGYTF
CDR3 DNA: TGTGCTAGTGGTTTGGGCCTCTATGGCTACACCTTC

D gene: -
V gene: TRBV4-3
clone size: -
J gene: TRBJ1-2
CDR3 protein: CASSPYTGYGYTF
CDR3 DNA: TGCGCCAGCAGCCCTTACACCGGCTATGGCTACACCTTC

D gene: -
V gene: TRBV27
clone size: -
J gene: TRBJ1-5
CDR3 protein: CASSFGRANQPQHF
CDR3 DNA: TGTGCCAGCAGTTTTGGCAGGGCTAATCAGCCCCAGCATTTT

D gene: TRBD1
V gene: TRBV28
clone size: -
J gene: TRBJ2-1
CDR3 protein: CASSPPGQINEQFF
CDR3 DNA: TGTGCCAGCAGTCCACCGGGACAGATCAATGAGCAGTTCTTC

D gene: -
V gene: TRBV9
clone size: -
J gene: TRBJ2-7
CDR3 protein: CASSVDVGRGMDF
CDR3 DNA: TGTGCCAGCAGCGTAGACGTTGGGCGGGGTATGGACTTC

D gene: -
V gene: TRBV4-3
clone size: -
J gene: TRBJ2-5
CDR3 protein: CASSQDRQYQETQYF
CDR3 DNA: TGCGCCAGCAGCCAAGATCGTCAGTACCAAGAGACCCAGTACTTC

D gene: TRBD1
V gene: TRBV5-1
clone size: -
J gene: TRBJ2-6
CDR3 protein: CASSSQTGGISGANVLTF
CDR3 DNA: TGCGCCAGCAGCTCGCAGACAGGGGGCATATCTGGGGCCAACGTCCTGACTTTC

D gene: -
V gene: TRBV15
clone size: -
J gene: TRBJ2-7
CDR3 protein: CATSRDRGRGGYEQYF
CDR3 DNA: TGTGCCACCAGCAGAGATCGTGGCAGGGGTGGGTACGAGCAGTACTTC

D gene: TRBD2
V gene: TRBV11-2
clone size: -
J gene: TRBJ2-2
CDR3 protein: CASSIGTSGSSATGELFF
CDR3 DNA: TGTGCCAGCAGCATTGGGACTAGCGGGAGCTCGGCCACCGGGGAGCTGTTTTTT

D gene: -
V gene: TRBV11-3
clone size: -
J gene: TRBJ2-3
CDR3 protein: CASSLGDTQYF
CDR3 DNA: TGTGCCAGCAGCCTGGGGGATACGCAGTATTTT

D gene: TRBD1
V gene: TRBV28
clone size: -
J gene: TRBJ1-6
CDR3 protein: CASRGDRDSPLHF
CDR3 DNA: TGTGCCAGCCGTGGGGACAGGGACTCACCCCTCCACTTT

D gene: TRBD2
V gene: TRBV18
clone size: once
J gene: TRBJ2-7
CDR3 protein: CASSQKVRFEISGVFNEQYF
CDR3 DNA: TGTGCCAGCTCACAGAAAGTGCGGTTCGAGATCAGCGGGGTTTTCAACGAGCAGTACTTC

D gene: TRBD2
V gene: TRBV7-2
clone size: -
J gene: TRBJ2-3
CDR3 protein: CASSSAGVRSDTQYF
CDR3 DNA: TGTGCCAGCAGCTCAGCGGGGGTTCGCTCAGATACGCAGTATTTT

D gene: TRBD1
V gene: TRBV28
clone size: -
J gene: TRBJ2-7
CDR3 protein: CASSSIGTASYEQYF
CDR3 DNA: TGTGCCAGCAGTTCTATCGGGACAGCGAGCTACGAGCAGTACTTC

D gene: -
V gene: TRBV19
clone size: -
J gene: TRBJ1-1
CDR3 protein: CASSPGRKNTEAFF
CDR3 DNA: TGTGCCAGTAGCCCGGGAAGAAAAAACACTGAAGCTTTCTTT

D gene: TRBD1
V gene: TRBV9
clone size: -
J gene: TRBJ2-7
CDR3 protein: CASSVGQGVAYEQYF
CDR3 DNA: TGTGCCAGCAGCGTAGGACAGGGGGTGGCCTACGAGCAGTACTTC

D gene: TRBD1
V gene: TRBV7-9
clone size: once
J gene: TRBJ2-1
CDR3 protein: CASSLAVGTGANEQFF
CDR3 DNA: TGTGCCAGCAGCTTAGCCGTTGGGACAGGGGCCAATGAGCAGTTCTTC

D gene: -
V gene: TRBV27
clone size: -
J gene: TRBJ2-7
CDR3 protein: CASSLSVSYEQYF
CDR3 DNA: TGTGCCAGCAGTTTATCCGTCTCCTACGAGCAGTACTTC

D gene: TRBD1
V gene: TRBV7-8
clone size: once
J gene: TRBJ2-2
CDR3 protein: CASSKSGTGSTGELFF
CDR3 DNA: TGTGCCAGCAGCAAATCCGGGACAGGGAGCACCGGGGAGCTGTTTTTT

D gene: -
V gene: TRBV6-5
clone size: -
J gene: TRBJ2-3
CDR3 protein: CASSRDISDTQYF
CDR3 DNA: TGTGCCAGCAGCCGGGACATCTCAGATACGCAGTATTTT

D gene: TRBD1
V gene: TRBV19
clone size: -
J gene: TRBJ1-6
CDR3 protein: CATQTRDRGYSPLHF
CDR3 DNA: TGTGCCACCCAAACCCGGGACAGGGGTTATTCACCCCTCCACTTT

D gene: -
V gene: TRBV28
clone size: -
J gene: TRBJ2-7
CDR3 protein: CASSTGVYEQYF
CDR3 DNA: TGTGCCAGCAGTACCGGAGTCTACGAGCAGTACTTC

D gene: TRBD2
V gene: TRBV11-2
clone size: -
J gene: TRBJ2-7
CDR3 protein: CASSSGLAGAARAQEQYF
CDR3 DNA: TGTGCCAGCAGCTCAGGACTAGCGGGAGCCGCCCGCGCGCAAGAGCAGTACTTC

D gene: -
V gene: TRBV5-4
clone size: -
J gene: TRBJ1-1
CDR3 protein: CASSYGTEAFF
CDR3 DNA: TGTGCCAGCAGCTATGGCACTGAAGCTTTCTTT

D gene: -
V gene: TRBV5-4
clone size: -
J gene: TRBJ2-7
CDR3 protein: CASSSQSYEQYF
CDR3 DNA: TGTGCCAGCAGCTCACAGTCCTACGAGCAGTACTTC

D gene: -
V gene: TRBV30
clone size: -
J gene: TRBJ1-4
CDR3 protein: CAWSARVMEKLFF
CDR3 DNA: TGTGCCTGGAGTGCACGGGTAATGGAAAAACTGTTTTTT

D gene: TRBD1
V gene: TRBV5-1
clone size: -
J gene: TRBJ2-5
CDR3 protein: CASSDRDRGMETQYF
CDR3 DNA: TGCGCCAGCAGCGACCGGGACAGGGGCATGGAGACCCAGTACTTC

D gene: -
V gene: TRBV9
clone size: -
J gene: TRBJ2-2
CDR3 protein: CASSVSGRTNTGELFF
CDR3 DNA: TGTGCCAGCAGCGTTTCTGGGAGGACGAACACCGGGGAGCTGTTTTTT

D gene: -
V gene: TRBV6-5
clone size: -
J gene: TRBJ1-2
CDR3 protein: CASRLRGVGCTF
CDR3 DNA: TGTGCCAGCAGGTTAAGGGGAGTCGGGTGCACCTTC

D gene: -
V gene: TRBV2
clone size: -
J gene: TRBJ1-6
CDR3 protein: CASSVLRDRRNSPLHF
CDR3 DNA: TGTGCCAGCAGTGTATTAAGGGATCGAAGAAATTCACCCCTCCACTTT

D gene: -
V gene: TRBV29-1
clone size: -
J gene: TRBJ2-7
CDR3 protein: CSVDGGKGFYEQYF
CDR3 DNA: TGCAGCGTTGATGGGGGAAAGGGATTCTACGAGCAGTACTTC

D gene: -
V gene: TRBV12-5
clone size: -
J gene: TRBJ2-2
CDR3 protein: CASGPQNGELFF
CDR3 DNA: TGTGCTAGTGGTCCACAGAACGGGGAGCTGTTTTTT

D gene: -
V gene: TRBV6-5
clone size: -
J gene: TRBJ1-2
CDR3 protein: CASSYSGVLYGYTF
CDR3 DNA: TGTGCCAGCAGTTACTCAGGGGTACTCTATGGCTACACCTTC

D gene: -
V gene: TRBV9
clone size: once
J gene: TRBJ2-1
CDR3 protein: CASSGVTVNSYNEQFF
CDR3 DNA: TGTGCCAGCAGCGGGGTAACAGTAAATTCCTACAATGAGCAGTTCTTC

D gene: -
V gene: TRBV4-2
clone size: -
J gene: TRBJ2-1
CDR3 protein: CASSQSPRGVTKGNEQFF
CDR3 DNA: TGTGCCAGCAGCCAATCCCCCCGAGGCGTTACTAAAGGGAATGAGCAGTTCTTC

D gene: -
V gene: TRBV5-1
clone size: -
J gene: TRBJ2-3
CDR3 protein: CASSSDRDVDTQYF
CDR3 DNA: TGCGCCAGCAGCTCGGACCGGGACGTCGATACGCAGTATTTT

D gene: -
V gene: TRBV7-3
clone size: -
J gene: TRBJ1-2
CDR3 protein: CASSLIGDGYGYTF
CDR3 DNA: TGTGCCAGCAGCTTAATAGGTGACGGCTATGGCTACACCTTC

D gene: -
V gene: TRBV7-9
clone size: -
J gene: TRBJ1-1
CDR3 protein: CASSLVGQMNTEAFF
CDR3 DNA: TGTGCCAGCAGCTTAGTAGGACAGATGAACACTGAAGCTTTCTTT

D gene: -
V gene: TRBV7-2
clone size: -
J gene: TRBJ1-6
CDR3 protein: CASSLSPGGSNSPLHF
CDR3 DNA: TGTGCCAGCAGCTTAAGCCCGGGGGGCTCTAATTCACCCCTCCACTTT

D gene: TRBD1
V gene: TRBV28
clone size: -
J gene: TRBJ2-2
CDR3 protein: CASRPPDRPRGELFF
CDR3 DNA: TGTGCCAGCAGGCCTCCGGACAGGCCTAGGGGGGAGCTGTTTTTT

D gene: -
V gene: TRBV4-1
clone size: -
J gene: TRBJ2-7
CDR3 protein: CASSQGRDNSYEQYF
CDR3 DNA: TGCGCCAGCAGCCAAGGCCGGGACAACTCCTACGAGCAGTACTTC

D gene: -
V gene: TRBV18
clone size: -
J gene: TRBJ2-3
CDR3 protein: CASSGSADTQYF
CDR3 DNA: TGTGCCAGCTCAGGGTCAGCGGATACGCAGTATTTT

D gene: TRBD1
V gene: TRBV15
clone size: -
J gene: TRBJ1-4
CDR3 protein: CATSRVGQGGEKLFF
CDR3 DNA: TGTGCCACCAGCAGAGTGGGACAGGGGGGCGAAAAACTGTTTTTT

D gene: -
V gene: TRBV6-6
clone size: -
J gene: TRBJ1-4
CDR3 protein: CASSGDGGGYEKLFF
CDR3 DNA: TGTGCCAGCAGTGGAGATGGGGGCGGGTATGAAAAACTGTTTTTT

D gene: TRBD1
V gene: TRBV9
clone size: -
J gene: TRBJ2-1
CDR3 protein: CASSVETGGFEQFF
CDR3 DNA: TGTGCCAGCAGCGTAGAAACAGGGGGATTTGAGCAGTTCTTC

D gene: -
V gene: TRBV15
clone size: -
J gene: TRBJ1-2
CDR3 protein: CATSPLGGAYGYTF
CDR3 DNA: TGTGCCACCAGCCCTCTCGGGGGGGCTTATGGCTACACCTTC

D gene: -
V gene: TRBV5-4
clone size: -
J gene: TRBJ2-5
CDR3 protein: CASSRTGQGKGETQYF
CDR3 DNA: TGTGCCAGCAGCCGTACAGGGCAGGGTAAGGGAGAGACCCAGTACTTC